A single sample is the source of the 29 T cell receptor beta chains below, sequenced in a study of tumor-infiltrating lymphocytes in localized non-small cell lung cancer. Sequencing was performed with immunoSEQ multiplex PCR; in TCRdb, only in-frame clones are kept and a portion is missing. The sample carries about 16,000 clones, over 55% recorded once. The sequencing input was lung tumor tissue. These receptors all stem from a human donor with non-small cell lung cancer.

In DNA form, the CDR3 reads TGTGCCAGCAGCAATCATGGAGGGGACGAGCAGTACTTC. This gives the protein CASSNHGGDEQYF. The chain links TRBV21-1 to TRBJ2-7; whether TRBD2, the table's D call, matches the DNA was not checked. TRBV21-1 is deemed a pseudogene. The CDR3 has 13 residues.

In its sample, this clone was seen a few times. The V call is TRBV18, the J call TRBJ1-5, with D possibly TRBD1 on 6 matching bases. Trimming pared 6 bases from V and 4 bases from J, leaving 10 bases between. The CDR3 is made up of 13 amino acids. Looked up from germline, CDR1 is KGHSH and CDR2 is LQKENI. The CDR3 reads CASSLDSNQPQHF. CDR3 sequence (DNA): TGTGCCAGCTCTCTGGACAGTAATCAGCCCCAGCATTTT.

This clone occurred a few times. The rearrangement links TRBV6-5 to TRBJ1-5; D unclear. Germline V gene data show CDR1 as MNHEY and CDR2 as SVGAGI. Trimming cost V 0 bases and J 9 bases, with 12 bases left between them. The CDR3 runs to 14 residues. DNA of the CDR3: TGTGCCAGCAGTTACTCTCGGAGGGCGCGGCCCCAGCATTTT. Its translation: CASSYSRRARPQHF.

The chain recombines TRBV5-6 with TRBJ2-3; TRBD1 or TRBD2 may be the D gene (6 bases each). The V gene lost 2 bases and the J gene lost 2 bases, with 9 bases spanning the gap. CDR3 length: 14 residues. From germline, CDR1 is SGHDT and CDR2 YYEEEE. CDR3 in DNA: TGTGCCAGCAGCTTTCCGGGGGCCACAGATACGCAGTATTTT. Encoded protein: CASSFPGATDTQYF.

Only one count was recorded for this clone. The genes are TRBV29-1 and TRBJ2-2; D is possibly TRBD2 (5 bases). Trimming took 0 bases from V and 5 from J, leaving 10 bases between them. Looked up from germline, CDR1 is SQVTM and CDR2 is ANQGSEA. This CDR3 has 14 residues. DNA for the CDR3: TGCAGCGTTGAAGATCTAAGGGAGACCGGGGAGCTGTTTTTT. Translation gives CSVEDLRETGELFF.

V usage is TRBV28 and J usage is TRBJ1-2; 8 nucleotides match TRBD1. Per the germline V gene, CDR1 is MDHEN and CDR2 is SYDVKM. V shed 3 bases, J shed 5 bases, and the junction held 8 bases outside the gene matches. This CDR3 is 15 amino acids long. CDR3 nucleotide sequence: TGTGCCAGCAGTTTGGGAACTACAGGGGGGTATGGCTACACCTTC. The encoded protein is CASSLGTTGGYGYTF.

This clone was seen a handful of times. V gene TRBV7-9 combines with J gene TRBJ1-1, with 7 bases lining up with TRBD1. With 5 bases clipped from V and 7 bases from J, the junction kept 13 bases outside the gene matches. The germline V gene has CDR1 SEHNR and CDR2 FQNEAQ (reference sequence). The CDR3 has 15 amino acids. CDR3 residues: CASSPIQGPEGEAFF. The CDR3 region has the DNA TGTGCCAGCAGCCCTATACAGGGGCCGGAGGGTGAAGCTTTCTTT.

V usage is TRBV6-1 and J usage is TRBJ2-7; 10 bases fit TRBD1. The CDR3 runs to 15 residues. V gave up 3 bases and J gave up 2 bases; unmatched junction bases: 4. CDR1 is MNHNS and CDR2 is SASEGT in the germline V gene. CDR3: CASSDGGTGAYEQYF. The DNA of the CDR3 is TGTGCCAGCAGTGATGGTGGGACAGGGGCCTACGAGCAGTACTTC.

This sequence joins TRBV6-5 and TRBJ2-2; D not certain. The CDR3 consists of 14 residues. Trimming removed 6 bases at V and 0 bases at J, with 8 bases between. CDR1 is MNHEY, CDR2 SVGAGI, per germline. The CDR3 DNA reads as TGTGCCAGCAGCCGGCAGCCGAACACCGGGGAGCTGTTTTTT. Its protein product is CASSRQPNTGELFF.

V usage is TRBV7-6 and J usage is TRBJ2-3, with D possibly TRBD2 on 6 matching bases. CDR1 and CDR2 from the germline V gene are SGHVS and FNYEAQ. The CDR3 contains 16 residues. Trimming left V 5 bases short and J 0 bases short, with 15 bases between. CDR3 sequence (DNA): TGTGCCAGCAGCCCCGGGGGAAGCGGAAGCACAGATACGCAGTATTTT. Encoded protein: CASSPGGSGSTDTQYF.

This chain joins TRBV6-5 and TRBJ1-1; perhaps TRBD1 as D (6 bases). This CDR3 is built from 15 residues. Trimming shortened V by 5 bases and J by 4 bases, and 17 bases separated the two germline ends. The V gene's germline CDR1 is MNHEY and CDR2 SVGAGI. The CDR3: CASSTAQGGGTEAFF. The CDR3 coding sequence is TGTGCCAGCAGTACGGCACAGGGAGGAGGCACTGAAGCTTTCTTT.

This clone was detected a few times. This rearrangement joins TRBV7-9 to TRBJ2-3, with D unresolved. From germline, CDR1 is SEHNR and CDR2 FQNEAQ (reference sequence). V was trimmed by 5 bases and J by 6 bases, leaving 15 bases between them. The CDR3 has 14 amino acids. CDR3 bases: TGTGCCAGCAGCCCTTCCGGACCGCGGGATACGCAGTATTTT. Amino acids: CASSPSGPRDTQYF.

This clone occurred a few times. The CDR3 region has the DNA TGTGCCAGCAGTTCCTCCGAACTAGCGGGAGACCGACAAGAGACCCAGTACTTC. It encodes CASSSSELAGDRQETQYF. J is TRBJ2-5 and V is TRBV28; TRBD2 agrees at 11 bases. This CDR3 is built from 18 residues. After removal of 4 bases from V and 2 bases from J, the junction contained 12 bases not matched to a gene. Germline V gives CDR1 MDHEN, CDR2 SYDVKM.

This CDR3 reads CASINQGAGVLLPLHF. The CDR3 coding sequence is TGTGCCAGCATCAACCAGGGGGCAGGGGTTCTTCTACCCCTCCACTTT. The chain has TRBV7-2 and TRBJ1-6; 8 positions agree with TRBD1. The length of the CDR3 is 16 residues. The trim removed 7 bases at V and 12 bases at J, leaving 17 bases unmatched. Germline CDR1 reads SGHTA; CDR2 reads FQGNSA.

The chain is built from TRBV27 and TRBJ2-3; perhaps TRBD2 as D (5 bases). CDR3 length equals 13 residues. Deletions cut 6 bases from V and 6 bases from J, with 13 bases between. Germline CDR1 is MNHEY and CDR2 is SMNVEV (reference sequence). In nucleotides, the CDR3 is TGTGCCAGCAGAGCGGCGTCGCGGGATACGCAGTATTTT. Protein sequence: CASRAASRDTQYF.

V and J are TRBV29-1 and TRBJ2-5; D gene uncertain. Gene TRBJ2-7 matches the end of the DNA better, so the J call may be wrong. The CDR3 runs 13 residues. In germline, CDR1 is SQVTM, CDR2 ANQGSEA. CDR3 residues: CSVEMGGRYEQYF. The CDR3 nucleotides read TGCAGCGTTGAAATGGGCGGACGCTACGAGCAGTACTTC.

This clone has a handful of counts. The chain has TRBV6-6 and TRBJ1-1; 7 bases fit TRBD1. The germline V gene has CDR1 MNHNY and CDR2 SVGAGI (reference sequence). This CDR3 spans 14 amino acids. The ends lost 5 bases at V and 2 bases at J; junction bases unmatched: 5. CDR3 loop: CASSAGTANTEAFF. In DNA form, the CDR3 reads TGTGCCAGCAGTGCCGGGACAGCCAACACTGAAGCTTTCTTT.

The chain carries TRBV10-2 and TRBJ2-3; D remains ambiguous. The CDR3 covers 15 residues. CDR1 is WSHSY and CDR2 is SAAADI in the germline V gene. With 0 bases removed from V and 9 bases from J, the gap between germline ends came to 16 bases. The CDR3 region is CASSESRYVGRTQYF. The DNA for the CDR3 is TGCGCCAGCAGTGAGTCCCGATACGTAGGACGAACGCAGTATTTT.

The chain recombines TRBV5-6 with TRBJ2-5; tentative D call: TRBD2 (6 bases). With 3 bases removed from V and 4 bases from J, the gap between germline ends came to 13 bases. Germline lookup yields CDR1 SGHDT and CDR2 YYEEEE. The CDR3 has 14 amino acids. CDR3 region: CASSSTSFRETQYF. In DNA form, the CDR3 reads TGTGCCAGCAGCTCGACTAGTTTTCGAGAGACCCAGTACTTC.

This chain uses TRBV19 with TRBJ1-4; D may be TRBD1 (6 bases). This CDR3 region has 14 residues. CDR1 and CDR2 (germline): LNHDA, SQIVND (reference sequence). CDR3 sequence: CTGHWGAANEKLFF. The CDR3 nucleotides are TGTACCGGCCACTGGGGGGCCGCTAATGAAAAACTGTTTTTT.

This clone is termed medium-sized. This chain joins TRBV27 and TRBJ2-7; D is perhaps TRBD1 (5 bases). The V and J ends lost 6 bases and 3 bases respectively, with 15 bases between them. This CDR3 has 14 residues. Per germline, CDR1 MNHEY and CDR2 SMNVEV (reference sequence). The CDR3 bases are TGTGCCAGCAGGACCATCGACAGCGACTACGAGCAGTACTTC. Its translation: CASRTIDSDYEQYF.

Points on this clone: The germline gene is not matched at one end of the junction; a read error may be the cause. V is TRBV11-2 and J is TRBJ1-1; D possibly corresponds to TRBD1 (5 bases). CDR1 is SGHAT, CDR2 FQNNGV, per germline. The CDR3 has 14 residues. In DNA form, the CDR3 reads TGTGCCAGCACCTTAGTTGCGGGGGGCACTGAAGCTTTCTTT. Protein sequence: CASTLVAGGTEAFF.

The V and J genes are TRBV6-5 and TRBJ2-1; no definite D call. Trimming stripped 6 bases from V and 8 bases from J, with 11 bases between. Germline CDR1 MNHEY, CDR2 SVGAGI. The CDR3 is 12 residues long. DNA for the CDR3: TGTGCCAGCAGACATGGTGGGTATGAGCAGTTCTTC. Protein: CASRHGGYEQFF.

The rearrangement links TRBV18 to TRBJ2-2, with D perhaps TRBD2 (6 bases). This CDR3 is built from 15 residues. The germline V gene has CDR1 KGHSH and CDR2 LQKENI. The V gene lost 2 bases and the J gene lost 6 bases, with 13 bases spanning the gap. The CDR3 loop is CASSPAAGRSGELFF. Here the CDR3 DNA reads TGTGCCAGCTCACCAGCGGCGGGGCGTTCCGGGGAGCTGTTTTTT.

The chain couples TRBV10-3 to TRBJ1-1; 9 positions agree with TRBD1. CDR1 is ENHRY and CDR2 is SYGVKD in the germline V gene. This CDR3 contains 15 residues. Trimming at V came to 5 bases and at J to 0 bases, leaving 4 bases not matched to a gene. The CDR3 spells CAISKGQGLNTEAFF. The CDR3 DNA reads TGTGCCATCAGTAAAGGACAGGGGTTGAACACTGAAGCTTTCTTT.

The rearrangement links TRBV10-1 to TRBJ1-2; D is uncertain. V was trimmed by 3 bases and J by 4 bases, leaving 6 bases between them. Germline assignment: CDR1 WNHNN and CDR2 SYGVQD (reference sequence). The CDR3 contains 12 residues. The CDR3 nucleotides are TGCGCCAGCAGTGATTACACCTATGGCTACACCTTC. Translating it yields CASSDYTYGYTF.

This clone is medium-sized by share. The chain has TRBV7-9 and TRBJ2-3; D call uncertain. Germline values: CDR1 SEHNR, CDR2 FQNEAQ (reference sequence). Trimming cost V 5 bases and J 0 bases, with 3 bases left between them. This CDR3 comprises 12 residues. CDR3 coding DNA: TGTGCCAGCAGCCCCAGCACAGATACGCAGTATTTT. Translation: CASSPSTDTQYF.

In DNA, the CDR3 is TGCGCCAGCAGCTTGATCGGCAGGGGCCTGAACACTGAAGCTTTCTTT. It specifies CASSLIGRGLNTEAFF. The J gene is TRBJ1-1, the V gene TRBV5-1, with D maybe TRBD1 (6 bases). V was clipped by 1 base and J by 0 bases, with 13 bases between them. CDR1 and CDR2 from the germline V gene are SGHRS and YFSETQ. This CDR3 is built from 16 residues.

V is TRBV5-1 and J is TRBJ2-2; perhaps TRBD1 as D (5 bases). Trimming pared 2 bases from V and 1 base from J, leaving 9 bases between. The V gene's germline CDR1 is SGHRS and CDR2 YFSETQ. CDR3 length: 15 amino acids. The CDR3 DNA is TGCGCCAGCAGCTTAACCGGACAGAACACCGGGGAGCTGTTTTTT. It encodes CASSLTGQNTGELFF.